This entry lists 24 T cell receptor beta chains sequenced from one sample in a study of cytomegalovirus exposure and HLA in healthy donors. The PCR used 60 Vbeta and 13 Jbeta primers. Sequencing used immunoSEQ multiplex PCR; TCRdb keeps in-frame clones, though not all of them. The sample consists of 100,000 to 150,000 clones, 82% of them appearing once. The sample comprised PBMCs. The receptors come from a boy aged 2-9 years in good health and CMV-seronegative.

The chain has TRBV2 and TRBJ1-5; D remains unclear. The CDR3 has 13 residues. The V end was cut by 8 bases, the J end by 7 bases, with 15 bases between. Germline V gene data show CDR1 as SNHLY and CDR2 as FYNNEI. The CDR3 here is CASRAARGQPQHF. In nucleotides, the CDR3 is TGTGCCAGCCGGGCTGCAAGAGGGCAGCCCCAGCATTTT.

The V gene is TRBV4-1, the J gene TRBJ2-3; no reliable D call. V was clipped by 7 bases and J by 3 bases, with 5 bases between them. The CDR3 spans 11 residues. Per germline, CDR1 MGHRA and CDR2 YSYEKL. CDR3 DNA sequence: TGCGCCAGCAAGAGGACAGATACGCAGTATTTT. Residues: CASKRTDTQYF.

A remark on this clone: No conserved phenylalanine or tryptophan is present at the end of the CDR3, so a read error is the likely explanation. The DNA is left out, because the CDR3 cannot be placed on it with certainty; the CDR3 is given as TCRdb lists it. V is TRBV5-7 and J is TRBJ2-7; the table names TRBD2, a call not compared with the DNA. TRBV5-7 is reported as an ORF; its role is uncertain. The CDR3 numbers 10 amino acids, ends counted. The CDR3: CASSLRRVCL.

CDR3 residues: CASSSSLAPSSYEQYF. CDR3 DNA: TGTGCCAGCAGCTCCTCACTAGCTCCGAGCTCCTACGAGCAGTACTTC. The chain joins TRBV11-2 to TRBJ2-7, with D possibly matching TRBD2 (6 bases). The CDR3 runs to 16 residues. Trimming took off 4 bases at V and 0 bases at J, with 16 bases between the two ends. Germline CDR1 and CDR2: SGHAT and FQNNGV.

This rearrangement joins TRBV15 to TRBJ1-2; D is perhaps TRBD1 (6 bases). The germline CDR1 and CDR2 sequences are LNHNV and YYDKDF (reference sequence). The CDR3 sequence is 17 residues long. Trimming shortened V by 1 base and J by 7 bases, and 22 bases separated the two germline ends. The CDR3 DNA sequence: TGTGCCACCAGCAGAGGAGGCCAGGGGTGGGGGACGGGTGGCTACACCTTC. Translated: CATSRGGQGWGTGGYTF.

The chain links TRBV4-3 to TRBJ1-1; 8 bases are a match to TRBD1. The trim removed 0 bases at V and 1 base at J, leaving 10 bases unmatched. Per the germline V gene, CDR1 is LGHNA and CDR2 is YSLEER. The CDR3 consists of 18 residues. The CDR3 DNA follows: TGCGCCAGCAGCCAAGATTGGACAGGGCTAGGAGCGAACACTGAAGCTTTCTTT. Its protein is CASSQDWTGLGANTEAFF.

Note on this clone: The sample contains more than one DNA sequence encoding this CDR3. V gene TRBV5-1 combines with J gene TRBJ1-5; 10 nucleotides align to TRBD1. V gave up 0 bases and J gave up 4 bases; unmatched junction bases: 1. From germline, CDR1 is SGHRS and CDR2 YFSETQ. The CDR3 is 15 amino acids. The CDR3 nucleotides are TGCGCCAGCAGCTTGGGGACAGGGGGTAATCAGCCCCAGCATTTT. Amino acid sequence: CASSLGTGGNQPQHF.

This chain uses TRBV5-1 with TRBJ2-2; 15 bases map to TRBD2. CDR1 and CDR2 (germline): SGHRS, YFSETQ. The V gene end was trimmed by 5 bases and the J gene end by 5 bases; junction bases not matched to a gene: 4. The length of the CDR3 is 16 residues. CDR3 coding DNA: TGCGCCAGCAGACCCGGGACTAGCGGGAGGACCGGGGAGCTGTTTTTT. The encoded protein is CASRPGTSGRTGELFF.

The chain employs TRBV6-1 and TRBJ2-1; TRBD2 aligns across 12 bases. Germline V gene sequence: CDR1 MNHNS, CDR2 SASEGT. The CDR3 consists of 15 residues. Trimming removed 2 bases from V and 6 bases from J; junction bases left unmatched: 2. In DNA, the CDR3 is TGTGCCAGCAGTGAACTAGCGGGAGGGCCCAATGAGCAGTTCTTC. This translates into CASSELAGGPNEQFF.

The chain uses TRBV7-6 and TRBJ1-6; tentative D call: TRBD1 (5 bases). Germline V gene data show CDR1 as SGHVS and CDR2 as FNYEAQ. The CDR3 has 13 amino acids. V was cut by 5 bases and J by 7 bases, with 9 bases left in between. CDR3 coding DNA: TGTGCCAGCAGCCCCGACAGAAATTCACCCCTCCACTTT. This sequence encodes CASSPDRNSPLHF.

The V call is TRBV19, the J call TRBJ1-2; 8 nucleotides align to TRBD1. CDR1 is LNHDA and CDR2 is SQIVND in the germline V gene (reference sequence). The junction had 8 bases not matched to a gene; V was cut back by 5 bases and J by 6 bases. CDR3 length: 14 amino acids. CDR3 region: CASSFGQGLDGYTF. The DNA of the CDR3 is TGTGCCAGTAGTTTCGGACAGGGACTTGATGGCTACACCTTC.

V gene TRBV5-4 combines with J gene TRBJ2-1; 7 bases agree with TRBD1. Germline V gene sequence: CDR1 SGHNT, CDR2 YYREEE (reference sequence). With V trimmed by 4 bases and J by 5 bases, 12 bases remained unmatched. The CDR3 extends over 16 amino acids. The CDR3 sequence is CASSIGTARGHNEQFF. For the CDR3, the DNA is TGTGCCAGCAGCATTGGGACAGCGAGGGGCCACAATGAGCAGTTCTTC.

The chain is built from TRBV7-2 and TRBJ2-3; 7 nucleotides match TRBD2. The CDR3 covers 14 residues. Losses at the gene ends were 4 bases for V and 0 bases for J; bases not matched to a gene: 1. Germline CDR1 reads SGHTA; CDR2 reads FQGNSA. This CDR3 is CASSSGLSTDTQYF. In DNA form, the CDR3 reads TGTGCCAGCAGCTCGGGACTAAGCACAGATACGCAGTATTTT.

The V and J genes are TRBV5-4 and TRBJ1-4, with unresolved D. Germline lookup yields CDR1 SGHNT and CDR2 YYREEE (reference sequence). CDR3 size: 18 residues. Trimming removed 1 base from V and 7 bases from J, with 23 bases in between. Here the CDR3 reads CASSLRPTRRVSGEKLFF. The CDR3 coding sequence is TGTGCCAGCAGCTTGCGCCCGACTAGGCGGGTGAGTGGTGAAAAACTGTTTTTT. Drawing the rest from reference TRBV5-4 and TRBJ1-4, the complete variable domain is ETGVTQSPTHLIKTRGQQVTLRCSSQSGHNTVSWYQQALGQGPQFIFQYYREEENGRGNFPPRFSGLQFPNYSSELNVNALELDDSALYLCASSLRPTRRVSGEKLFFGSGTQLSVL.

This clone was seen more than once but under ten times. The V gene is TRBV4-3, the J gene TRBJ1-4; a possible D gene is TRBD1 (6 bases). The CDR3 consists of 17 residues. Between the trimmed V and J ends, which lost 0 bases and 0 bases, there was a span of 11 bases. The V gene's germline CDR1 is LGHNA and CDR2 YSLEER. Written as DNA, the CDR3 is TGCGCCAGCAGCCAAGAAGGGACACGTCCAACTAATGAAAAACTGTTTTTT. As protein: CASSQEGTRPTNEKLFF.

V is TRBV10-3 and J is TRBJ1-1, with a weak D call TRBD1 (6 bases). This CDR3 comprises 14 residues. The germline gives CDR1 ENHRY, CDR2 SYGVKD. The V end lost 3 bases, the J end lost 4 bases, and 12 bases lay between the germline ends. CDR3 DNA sequence: TGTGCCATCAGTGAAAAGGGGGTCGGCACTGAAGCTTTCTTT. Encoded protein: CAISEKGVGTEAFF.

This sequence joins TRBV29-1 and TRBJ2-3, with D maybe TRBD2 (6 bases). V was pared by 3 bases and J by 7 bases, with 20 bases between. Germline assignment: CDR1 SQVTM and CDR2 ANQGSEA. The CDR3 extends over 15 amino acids. The CDR3: CSVDSPRLVGNTQYF. As DNA, the CDR3 is TGCAGCGTTGATAGCCCAAGACTAGTCGGCAATACGCAGTATTTT.

DNA for the CDR3: TGTGCCAGCAGCTTAGGGTCGGCGGTTGAAGCTTTCTTT. Translating gives CASSLGSAVEAFF. This chain joins TRBV7-9 and TRBJ1-1; D gene uncertain. V lost 1 base and J 7 bases, leaving 10 bases between the germline ends. Per the germline V gene, CDR1 is SEHNR and CDR2 is FQNEAQ (reference sequence). The CDR3 loop spans 13 amino acids.

The chain uses TRBV6-4 and TRBJ2-3; 12 nucleotides match TRBD1. V lost 5 bases to trimming and J lost 3 bases; unmatched junction nucleotides: 3. The germline CDR1 and CDR2 sequences are MRHNA and SNTAGT. The CDR3 consists of 15 residues. The CDR3 DNA reads as TGTGCCAGCAGTCTGGGACAGGGGGCAACAGATACGCAGTATTTT. Protein product: CASSLGQGATDTQYF.

A single count supports this clone. The gene calls are TRBV4-1 and TRBJ2-6, with 12 bases aligning to TRBD1. From germline, CDR1 is MGHRA and CDR2 YSYEKL. Germline trimming cut 4 bases from V and 4 bases from J; bases unmatched to any gene: 2. The CDR3 extends over 16 amino acids. In DNA form, the CDR3 reads TGCGCCAGCAGCCGGGACAGGGGGCCCGGGGCCAACGTCCTGACTTTC. Translation: CASSRDRGPGANVLTF.

The rearrangement uses TRBV6-4 and TRBJ2-1; 11 bases map to TRBD1. Per germline, CDR1 MRHNA and CDR2 SNTAGT. The CDR3 contains 14 residues. V lost 3 bases to trimming and J lost 6 bases; unmatched junction nucleotides: 1. CDR3 nucleotide sequence: TGTGCCAGCAGTGAGGGGACAGGGGGCAATGAGCAGTTCTTC. It yields the protein CASSEGTGGNEQFF.

This clone was picked up one time. The chain couples TRBV13 to TRBJ1-2; TRBD1 might be the D (6 bases). This CDR3 has 16 amino acids. Trimming removed 5 bases from V and 6 bases from J, with 22 bases in between. CDR1 is PRHDT, CDR2 FYEKMQ, per germline (reference sequence). The CDR3 loop is CASSTSDQGNSDGYTF. DNA for the CDR3: TGTGCCAGCAGCACCTCGGACCAGGGGAATTCGGATGGCTACACCTTC.

The chain uses TRBV10-3 and TRBJ1-1, with 8 bases identical to TRBD1. Germline V lookup: CDR1 ENHRY, CDR2 SYGVKD. Trimming cost V 11 bases and J 6 bases; bases outside gene matches: 11. The CDR3 spans 13 residues. The CDR3 DNA is TGTGCCTCCGGACAGGGACGAAACTCTGAAGCTTTCTTT. Translation gives CASGQGRNSEAFF.

This CDR3 is CATSSIMTLAKNIQYF. The CDR3 DNA reads TGTGCCACCAGCAGTATCATGACTTTAGCCAAAAACATTCAGTACTTC. The V and J genes are TRBV15 and TRBJ2-4; D uncertain. CDR1 LNHNV and CDR2 YYDKDF come from the germline V gene (reference sequence). The CDR3 contains 16 residues. V was trimmed by 3 bases and J by 0 bases, leaving 12 bases between them.